One and the same sample provided the 4 T cell receptor beta chains below, sequenced in a study of long-term antiretroviral therapy in people with HIV. The assay used was immunoSEQ (version v3.0), run at survey level. The method was immunoSEQ multiplex PCR; TCRdb's version includes in-frame clones alone and lacks a portion of them. The table lists over 30,000 clones, 97% of them singletons. Sequences were derived from unsorted PBMCs, sampled 6.9 years after starting antiretroviral therapy. These receptors were taken from a man aged 30-40 years with HIV.

The chain couples TRBV7-9 to TRBJ1-1; D unresolved. Germline CDR1 reads SEHNR; CDR2 reads FQNEAQ (reference sequence). This CDR3 has 13 residues. V was clipped by 5 bases and J by 2 bases, with 9 bases between them. CDR3 sequence reads: CASSGGVNTEAFF. The CDR3, as DNA: TGTGCCAGCAGCGGCGGAGTAAACACTGAAGCTTTCTTT.

This rearrangement joins TRBV9 to TRBJ2-3; weak D call: TRBD1 (6 bases). CDR3 length: 14 residues. Between the trimmed V and J ends, which lost 4 bases and 4 bases, there was a span of 13 bases. CDR1 and CDR2 from the germline V gene are SGDLS and YYNGEE. As DNA, the CDR3 is TGTGCCAGCAGCTTTCAGGGGAGCTCAGATACGCAGTATTTT. Its protein product is CASSFQGSSDTQYF.

The chain couples TRBV6-1 to TRBJ1-5; D not certain. Germline V gives CDR1 MNHNS, CDR2 SASEGT. The CDR3 spans 16 residues. Deletions cut 2 bases from V and 0 bases from J, with 11 bases between. In DNA, the CDR3 is TGTGCCAGCAGTGAATTATCAACTTATAGCAATCAGCCCCAGCATTTT. Amino acids: CASSELSTYSNQPQHF.

V and J are TRBV7-9 and TRBJ1-1; no reliable D call. The germline gives CDR1 SEHNR, CDR2 FQNEAQ (reference sequence). There are 12 residues in the CDR3. The V end lost 1 base, the J end lost 1 base, and 1 base lay between the germline ends. In nucleotides, the CDR3 is TGTGCCAGCAGCTTAGAGAACACTGAAGCTTTCTTT. Residues: CASSLENTEAFF.